Here is one T cell receptor (beta chain) with its context. A read error is possible here, since a much larger clone lies one base away. The CDR3 is 20 residues long. Trimming removed 5 bases at V and 6 bases at J, with 35 bases between. Germline assignment: CDR1 SEHNR and CDR2 FQNEAQ (reference sequence). TCRdb processed the PCR reads anew with MiXCR; each CDR3 protein has one entry. The sample includes more than 450,000 distinct CDR3 sequences, roughly 23% seen only once; the top ten take more than 0.8%. These data originate in a study of molecular identifiers for immune sequencing clone quantification. For naive CD8 T cells, sorting used the CD8+CD4-CCR7+CD45RA+ phenotype.

The sequence was obtained from a human donor in good health. Some libraries in this study had Jurkat cell RNA spiked in. Input material: naive CD8+ T cells from blood, with Jurkat cell RNA spiked in. The subset was: FACS-sorted CD8+CD4-CCR7+CD45RA+ naive T cells. This chain joins TRBV7-9 and TRBJ2-7; D tentatively reads TRBD1 or TRBD2 (6 bases each). The CDR3 region has the DNA TGTGCCAGCAGCACAACAAGGACAGTGTTACTAGCTCGGGGAGGACCCGAGCAGTACTTC. Translated, it gives CASSTTRTVLLARGGPEQYF.